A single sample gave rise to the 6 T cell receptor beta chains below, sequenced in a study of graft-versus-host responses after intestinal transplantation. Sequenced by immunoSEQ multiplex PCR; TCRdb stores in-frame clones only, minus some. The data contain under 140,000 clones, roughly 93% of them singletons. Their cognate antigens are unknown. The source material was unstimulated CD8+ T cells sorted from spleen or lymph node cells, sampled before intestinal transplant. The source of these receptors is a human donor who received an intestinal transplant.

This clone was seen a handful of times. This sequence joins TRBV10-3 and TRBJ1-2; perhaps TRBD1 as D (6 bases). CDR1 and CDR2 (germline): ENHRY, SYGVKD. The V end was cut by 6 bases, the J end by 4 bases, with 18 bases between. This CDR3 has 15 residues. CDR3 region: CAIRGGGGAGYGYTF. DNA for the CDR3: TGTGCCATCAGAGGAGGGGGGGGCGCCGGCTATGGCTACACCTTC.

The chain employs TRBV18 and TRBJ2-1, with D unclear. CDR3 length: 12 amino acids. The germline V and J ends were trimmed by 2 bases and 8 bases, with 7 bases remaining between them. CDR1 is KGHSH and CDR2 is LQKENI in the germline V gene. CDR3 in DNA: TGTGCCAGCTCACCAGTCGTCCATGAGCAGTTCTTC. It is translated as CASSPVVHEQFF.

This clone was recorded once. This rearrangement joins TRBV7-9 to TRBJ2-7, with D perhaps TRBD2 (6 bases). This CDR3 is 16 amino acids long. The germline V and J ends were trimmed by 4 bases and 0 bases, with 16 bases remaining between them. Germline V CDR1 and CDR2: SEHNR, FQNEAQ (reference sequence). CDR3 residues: CASSSAGRLSSYEQYF. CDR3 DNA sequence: TGTGCCAGCAGCTCCGCGGGACGCCTGAGCTCCTACGAGCAGTACTTC.

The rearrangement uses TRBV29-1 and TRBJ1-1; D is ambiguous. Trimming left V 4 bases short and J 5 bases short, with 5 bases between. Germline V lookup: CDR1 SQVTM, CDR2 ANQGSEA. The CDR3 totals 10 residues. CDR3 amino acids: CSVGGTEAFF. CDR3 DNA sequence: TGCAGCGTTGGAGGGACTGAAGCTTTCTTT.

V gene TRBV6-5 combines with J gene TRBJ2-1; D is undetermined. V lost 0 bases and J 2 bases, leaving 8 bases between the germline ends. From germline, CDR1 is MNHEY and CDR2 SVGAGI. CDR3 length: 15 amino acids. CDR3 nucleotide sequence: TGTGCCAGCAGTTACTCGCAGATCCCCTACAATGAGCAGTTCTTC. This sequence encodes CASSYSQIPYNEQFF.

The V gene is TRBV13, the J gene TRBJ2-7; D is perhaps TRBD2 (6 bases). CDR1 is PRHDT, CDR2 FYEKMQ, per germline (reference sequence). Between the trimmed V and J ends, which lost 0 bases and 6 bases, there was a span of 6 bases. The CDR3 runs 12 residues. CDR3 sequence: CASSLGGGEQYF. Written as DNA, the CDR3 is TGTGCCAGCAGCTTAGGGGGGGGCGAGCAGTACTTC.